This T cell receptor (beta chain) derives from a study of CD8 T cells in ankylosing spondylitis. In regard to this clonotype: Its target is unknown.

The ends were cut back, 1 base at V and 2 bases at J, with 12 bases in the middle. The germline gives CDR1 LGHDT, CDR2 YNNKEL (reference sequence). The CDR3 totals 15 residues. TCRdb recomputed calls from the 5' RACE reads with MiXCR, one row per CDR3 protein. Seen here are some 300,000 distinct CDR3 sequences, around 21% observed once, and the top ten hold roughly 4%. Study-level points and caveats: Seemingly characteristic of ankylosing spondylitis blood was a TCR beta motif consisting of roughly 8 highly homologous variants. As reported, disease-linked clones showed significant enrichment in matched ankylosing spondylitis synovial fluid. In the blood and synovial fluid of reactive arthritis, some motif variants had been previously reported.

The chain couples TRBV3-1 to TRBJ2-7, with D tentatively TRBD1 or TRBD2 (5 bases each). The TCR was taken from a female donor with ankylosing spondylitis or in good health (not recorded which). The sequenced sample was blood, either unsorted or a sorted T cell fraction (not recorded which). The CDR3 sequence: CASSQGPGDAYEQYF. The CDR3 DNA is TGTGCCAGCAGCCAAGGGCCCGGGGACGCCTACGAGCAGTACTTC.